A selection of T cell receptor beta chains follows, all from one sample in a study of cytomegalovirus exposure and HLA in healthy donors. The assay was immunoSEQ multiplex PCR, and TCRdb's table has in-frame clones only and misses some. The table has 90,000 to 100,000 clones, roughly three quarters seen once. Sequenced: PBMCs. Every receptor here comes from a woman aged 55 to 70 in good health and CMV-seronegative. CDR3s include the opening cysteine and the closing phenylalanine or tryptophan. D genes are given only for firm matches. A row's size may be missing; if present it is once, few, many or a size class.

-,-,TRBJ1-5,TRBV5-8,TGTGCCAGCAGCCGAGGGATGGCAGATCAGCCCCAGCATTTT,CASSRGMADQPQHF
-,TRBD2,TRBJ2-1,TRBV29-1,TGCAGCGTTGAAGTCCCATTATCCGCGGGGGGGCAAAATGAGCAGTTCTTC,CSVEVPLSAGGQNEQFF
-,TRBD1,TRBJ1-5,TRBV5-1,TGCGCCAGCAGCCCGGACAGGGTCGACCAGCCCCAGCATTTT,CASSPDRVDQPQHF
-,TRBD1,TRBJ1-5,TRBV19,TGTGCCAGTAGTCAGGGACAGGGGAACAATCAGCCCCAGCATTTT,CASSQGQGNNQPQHF
few,-,TRBJ2-7,TRBV7-6,TGTGCCAGCAGCGGGGGGGACAACCCCTACGAGCAGTACTTC,CASSGGDNPYEQYF
-,-,TRBJ2-1,TRBV2,TGTGCCAGCAGTGAAGAAGGGAGGTCATGGAATGAGCAGTTCTTC,CASSEEGRSWNEQFF
once,-,TRBJ1-2,TRBV19,TGTGCCAGTAGTGCTACCGGGGTCGACTATGGCTACACCTTC,CASSATGVDYGYTF
-,-,TRBJ2-7,TRBV15,TGTGCCACCAGCAGAGAAACTAGTGGGTATTACGAGCAGTACTTC,CATSRETSGYYEQYF
-,-,TRBJ1-2,TRBV28,TGTGCCAGCAGCCTTGTTGGTGGGGCAGAATATGGCTACACCTTC,CASSLVGGAEYGYTF
-,-,TRBJ1-3,TRBV4-3,TGCGCCAGCAGCCAAGAGAGGGAAGACACCATATATTTT,CASSQEREDTIYF
-,-,TRBJ1-5,TRBV28,TGTGCCAGCAGCCCCCGTAGTGCCAGGGGAAATCAGCCCCAGCATTTT,CASSPRSARGNQPQHF
-,TRBD1,TRBJ2-5,TRBV7-9,TGTGCCAGCAGCTTCGGGACAGGCGGAGAGACCCAGTACTTC,CASSFGTGGETQYF
-,-,TRBJ2-1,TRBV18,TGTGCCAGCTCACCCACATTAGTAGCTGAGCAGTTCTTC,CASSPTLVAEQFF
few,-,TRBJ1-3,TRBV2,TGTGCCAGCAGTGCTTTTGGAAACACCATATATTTT,CASSAFGNTIYF
few,TRBD1,TRBJ2-5,TRBV7-6,TGTGCCAGCAGACCCGGGACAGGTCCCCGCCAAGAGACCCAGTACTTC,CASRPGTGPRQETQYF
-,TRBD1,TRBJ1-1,TRBV28,TGTGCCAGCAGTGGATCCGACAGGGGAGTCTTTTACACTGAAGCTTTCTTT,CASSGSDRGVFYTEAFF
few,-,TRBJ1-1,TRBV2,TGTGCCTACAGGGAGAACACTGAAGCTTTCTTT,CAYRENTEAFF
-,-,TRBJ2-1,TRBV11-2,TGTGCCAGCAGCAGACTCTCATCCTACAATGAGCAGTTCTTC,CASSRLSSYNEQFF